The entry that follows covers one T cell receptor beta chain sequence. Its antigen is not identified. A clone one base away is much larger, so this may be a read error. This record belongs to a study of molecular identifiers for immune sequencing clone quantification. Study information: RNA from around 18,000 or 91,000 naive CD8 cells was split five ways in replicates, with four sequenced. Study conclusions and caveats: Clones above 20 RNA copies held over 99% of effector molecules, under 1% in naive cells.

Listed TCR primers and previously described methods were used for bulk TCR libraries. Via MiXCR, TCRdb re-called the PCR reads, giving one row per CDR3 protein. The profile shows 490,000 or so distinct CDR3 sequences, about 22% of them singletons. Sorting selected naive CD8 T cells with a CD8+CD4-CCR7+CD45RA+ phenotype. V lost 3 bases, J lost 1 base, and 14 bases lay in between. The CDR3 consists of 16 residues. CDR1 is LGHNA and CDR2 is YSLEER in the germline V gene. The clonotype was recovered from a human donor in good health. Some libraries in this study had Jurkat cell RNA spiked in. The sample was naive CD8+ T cells from blood, with Jurkat cell RNA spiked in. The subset is: FACS-sorted CD8+CD4-CCR7+CD45RA+ naive T cells. This chain joins TRBV4-3 and TRBJ2-3; D is perhaps TRBD2 (5 bases). The CDR3 region is CASSHRTGGRTDTQYF. The DNA of the CDR3 is TGCGCCAGCAGCCACCGGACTGGCGGTCGCACAGATACGCAGTATTTT.